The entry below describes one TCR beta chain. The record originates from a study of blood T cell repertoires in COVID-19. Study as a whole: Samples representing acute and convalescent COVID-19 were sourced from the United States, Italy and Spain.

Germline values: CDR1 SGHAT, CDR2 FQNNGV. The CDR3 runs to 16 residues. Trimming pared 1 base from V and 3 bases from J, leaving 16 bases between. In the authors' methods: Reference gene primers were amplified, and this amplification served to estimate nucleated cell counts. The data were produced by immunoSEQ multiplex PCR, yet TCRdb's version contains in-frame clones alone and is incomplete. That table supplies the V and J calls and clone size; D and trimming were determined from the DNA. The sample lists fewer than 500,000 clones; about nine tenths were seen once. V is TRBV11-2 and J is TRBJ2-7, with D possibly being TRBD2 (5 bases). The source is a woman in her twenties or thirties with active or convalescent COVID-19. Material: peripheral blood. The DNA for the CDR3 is TGTGCCAGCAGCTTAGTTAAGAAAGGACTGCACTACGAGCAGTACTTC. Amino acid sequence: CASSLVKKGLHYEQYF.